This TCR beta chain emerged from a study of T cell clones after liver transplantation. About the study: Third-party-reactive TCRbeta sequences from pre-transplant mixed lymphocyte reactions served as antigen-independent comparators. Three of eight recipients were HCV-positive; others had non-autoimmune, non-viral indications. Until 12-24 months post-transplant, subjects got standard immunosuppression and no induction.

Produced via immunoSEQ multiplex PCR; TCRdb's table is partial and in-frame only. The sample includes approximately 72,000 clones, about 88% of them seen just once. The CDR3 runs to 11 residues. The germline V gene has CDR1 MGHDK and CDR2 SYGVNS. The ends were cut back, 6 bases at V and 12 bases at J, with 15 bases in the middle. The V call is TRBV25-1, the J call TRBJ2-7, with D perhaps TRBD2 (6 bases). This TCR derives from a human donor who received a liver transplant. Sequencing was performed on CD4+ T cells from blood, taken before liver transplant. The CDR3, as DNA: TGTGCCAGCAGCCTCGGGGGTCCCCGGTACTTC. Translated: CASSLGGPRYF.